This is a list of T cell receptor beta chains from one sample in a study of a mutant IDH1 vaccine in newly diagnosed glioma. These receptors lack a known antigen. This table comes from immunoSEQ multiplex PCR, and its TCRdb copy is limited to in-frame clones, with some not included. The sample lists more than 35,000 clones; roughly 76% were seen once. Material: PBMCs, obtained from a glioma patient whose treatment included an IDH1 peptide vaccine. These receptor sequences come from a man in his forties with glioma. Both conserved end residues are part of each CDR3. D genes are given only for firm matches. For some rows the clone size is stated as once, few or many, or as a class when expanded; others skip it.

16	TRBJ2-3	TRBV7-2	NA	NA	CASSSRAFQFSDTQYF	TGTGCCAGCAGCTCCAGGGCGTTCCAATTCTCAGATACGCAGTATTTT
19	TRBJ2-7	TRBV9	NA	NA	CASSTQQGWKRGPSYEQYF	TGTGCCAGCAGCACACAACAGGGGTGGAAGCGGGGGCCCTCCTACGAGCAGTACTTC
16	TRBJ1-1	TRBV6-6	TRBD1	NA	CASNLGQGRMNTEAFF	TGTGCCAGCAATCTAGGACAGGGCCGCATGAACACTGAAGCTTTCTTT
12	TRBJ1-2	TRBV5-1	NA	NA	CASREGNDGYTF	TGCGCCAGCAGAGAGGGAAATGATGGCTACACCTTC
13	TRBJ2-7	TRBV6-9	TRBD1	NA	CASSLTGGGEQYF	TGTGCCAGCAGTTTGACAGGGGGCGGCGAGCAGTACTTC
16	TRBJ2-7	TRBV15	TRBD1	NA	CATSRARGQGVGEQYF	TGTGCCACCAGCAGAGCCAGGGGGCAGGGGGTTGGAGAGCAGTACTTC
15	TRBJ2-3	TRBV2	TRBD2	NA	CASSTLAAGTDTQYF	TGTGCCAGCAGTACTCTAGCGGCGGGCACAGATACGCAGTATTTT
14	TRBJ1-6	TRBV10-3	NA	NA	CAIRRGANNSPLHF	TGTGCCATCAGGAGGGGGGCGAATAATTCACCCCTCCACTTT
14	TRBJ2-7	TRBV6-5	TRBD2	NA	CASRSSGGSYEQYF	TGTGCCAGCAGGTCTAGCGGGGGTTCCTACGAGCAGTACTTC
14	TRBJ2-1	TRBV2	NA	once	CASEGGSSYNEQFF	TGTGCCAGCGAGGGCGGAAGCTCCTACAATGAGCAGTTCTTC
13	TRBJ2-3	TRBV30	NA	NA	CAWSVWVSDTQYF	TGTGCCTGGAGTGTATGGGTCTCCGATACGCAGTATTTT
12	TRBJ1-5	TRBV7-9	NA	few	CASSLDVQPQHF	TGTGCCAGCAGCTTAGATGTTCAACCCCAGCATTTT
14	TRBJ1-3	TRBV28	NA	NA	CASSLLGLGNTIYF	TGTGCCAGCAGTTTATTGGGGTTAGGAAACACCATATATTTT
16	TRBJ2-2	TRBV4-1	NA	NA	CASSQDPDGGSGELFF	TGCGCCAGCAGCCAAGATCCTGACGGGGGATCCGGGGAGCTGTTTTTT
13	TRBJ1-3	TRBV19	NA	few	CASRAGPGNTIYF	TGTGCCAGTAGAGCGGGGCCTGGAAACACCATATATTTT